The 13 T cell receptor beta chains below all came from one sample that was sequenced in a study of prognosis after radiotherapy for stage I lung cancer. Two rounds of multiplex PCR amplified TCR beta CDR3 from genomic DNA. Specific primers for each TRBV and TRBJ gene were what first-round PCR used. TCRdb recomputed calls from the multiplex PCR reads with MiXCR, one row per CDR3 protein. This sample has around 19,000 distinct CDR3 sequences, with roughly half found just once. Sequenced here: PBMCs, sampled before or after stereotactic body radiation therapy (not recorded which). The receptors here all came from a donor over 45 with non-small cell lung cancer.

The DNA of the CDR3 is TGTGCCAGCAGCAACACAGTATCTTATGGCTACACCTTC. It specifies CASSNTVSYGYTF. The rearrangement links TRBV7-2 to TRBJ1-2; D gene unclear. V lost 5 bases to trimming and J lost 5 bases, with 12 bases between them. The CDR3 is 13 amino acids. Germline V gene sequence: CDR1 SGHTA, CDR2 FQGNSA.

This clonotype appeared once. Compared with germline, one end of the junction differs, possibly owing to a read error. CDR3 residues: CVSSLRQAPSLTF. In DNA, the CDR3 is TGTGTCAGCAGTTTACGGCAGGCCCCCTCGTTAACCTTC. The chain combines TRBV28 with TRBJ1-2; D uncertain. The CDR3 contains 13 residues. CDR1 and CDR2 from the germline V gene are MDHEN and SYDVKM.

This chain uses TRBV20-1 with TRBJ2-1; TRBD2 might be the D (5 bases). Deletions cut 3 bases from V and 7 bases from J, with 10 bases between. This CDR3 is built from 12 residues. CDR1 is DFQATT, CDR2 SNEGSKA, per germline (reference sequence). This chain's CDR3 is CSARLRENEQFF. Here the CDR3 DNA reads TGCAGTGCTAGGCTTAGGGAGAATGAGCAGTTCTTC.

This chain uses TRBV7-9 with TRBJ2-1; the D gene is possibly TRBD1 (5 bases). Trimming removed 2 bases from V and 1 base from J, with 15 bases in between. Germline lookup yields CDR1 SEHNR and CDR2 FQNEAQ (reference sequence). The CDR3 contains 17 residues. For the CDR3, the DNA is TGTGCCAGCAGCTTATTTGTGGGGCGCTGGTCCTACAATGAGCAGTTCTTC. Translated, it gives CASSLFVGRWSYNEQFF.

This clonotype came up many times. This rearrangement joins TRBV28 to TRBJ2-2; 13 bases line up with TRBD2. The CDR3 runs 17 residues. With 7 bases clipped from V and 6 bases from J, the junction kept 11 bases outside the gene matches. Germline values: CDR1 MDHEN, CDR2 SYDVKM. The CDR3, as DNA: TGTGCCAGCACCCCTCTTTTAGGACTAGCGGGAGCCGGGGAGCTGTTTTTT. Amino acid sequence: CASTPLLGLAGAGELFF.

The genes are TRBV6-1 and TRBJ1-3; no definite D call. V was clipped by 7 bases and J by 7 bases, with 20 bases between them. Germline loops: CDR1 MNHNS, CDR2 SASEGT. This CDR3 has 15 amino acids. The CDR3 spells CASTTSGGVLNTIYF. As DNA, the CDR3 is TGTGCCAGCACTACCTCCGGTGGGGTCCTGAACACCATATATTTT.

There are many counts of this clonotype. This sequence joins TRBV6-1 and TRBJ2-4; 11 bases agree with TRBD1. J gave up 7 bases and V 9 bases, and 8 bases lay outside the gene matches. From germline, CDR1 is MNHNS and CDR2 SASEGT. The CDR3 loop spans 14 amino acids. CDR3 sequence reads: CASSTRDRGNIQYF. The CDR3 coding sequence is TGTGCCAGTTCTACCCGGGACAGGGGGAACATTCAGTACTTC.

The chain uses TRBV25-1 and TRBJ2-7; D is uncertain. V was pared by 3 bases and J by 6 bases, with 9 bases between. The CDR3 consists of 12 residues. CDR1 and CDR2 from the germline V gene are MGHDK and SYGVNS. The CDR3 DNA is TGTGCCAGCAGTGACTCAGCGACCGAGCAGTACTTC. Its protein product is CASSDSATEQYF.

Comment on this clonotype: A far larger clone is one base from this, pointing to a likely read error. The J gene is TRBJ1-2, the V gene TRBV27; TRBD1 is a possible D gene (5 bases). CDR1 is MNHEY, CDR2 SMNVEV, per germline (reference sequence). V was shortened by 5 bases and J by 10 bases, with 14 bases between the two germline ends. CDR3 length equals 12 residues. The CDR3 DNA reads TGTGCCAGCAGTGAACGGGGGAATGTCTACACCTTC. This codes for CASSERGNVYTF.

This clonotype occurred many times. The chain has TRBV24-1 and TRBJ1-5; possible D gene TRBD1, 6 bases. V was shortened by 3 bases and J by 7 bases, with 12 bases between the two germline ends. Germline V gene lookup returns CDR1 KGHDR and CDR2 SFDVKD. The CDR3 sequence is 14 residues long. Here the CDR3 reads CATSDSRGLQPQHF. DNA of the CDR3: TGTGCCACCAGTGATAGCAGGGGTTTACAGCCCCAGCATTTT.

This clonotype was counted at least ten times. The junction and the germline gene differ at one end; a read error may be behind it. In nucleotides, the CDR3 is TGTGCCAGCGGGGACAGGGGACAGGGACATTTT. Amino acid sequence: CASGDRGQGHF. V is TRBV12-3 or TRBV12-4 and J is TRBJ2-3; 10 bases match TRBD1. This CDR3 has 11 residues.

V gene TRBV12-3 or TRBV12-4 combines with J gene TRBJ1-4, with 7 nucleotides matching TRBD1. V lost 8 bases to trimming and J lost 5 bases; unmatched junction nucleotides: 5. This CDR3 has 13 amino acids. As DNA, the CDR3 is TGTGCCAGCTCGGGACAGCGAAATGAAAAACTGTTTTTT. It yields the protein CASSGQRNEKLFF.

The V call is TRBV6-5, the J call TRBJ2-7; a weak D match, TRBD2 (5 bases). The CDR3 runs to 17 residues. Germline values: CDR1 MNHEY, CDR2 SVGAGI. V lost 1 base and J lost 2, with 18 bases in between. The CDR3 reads CASSYLTSLAAPYEQYF. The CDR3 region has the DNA TGTGCCAGCAGTTACTTAACAAGCCTAGCAGCACCCTACGAGCAGTACTTC.